This TCR beta chain was recorded in a study of blood T cell repertoires in COVID-19. This clone was seen once. Germline assignment: CDR1 SGHRS and CDR2 YFSETQ. J lost 6 bases, V lost 1 base, and 5 bases had no gene match. The CDR3 consists of 16 residues. Produced via immunoSEQ multiplex PCR; TCRdb's table is partial and in-frame only. The table has approximately 290,000 clones, roughly 80% seen once. The sample consisted of peripheral blood. This clonotype was obtained from a person between 65 and 80 years old with COVID-19, enrolled during active disease. This chain connects TRBV5-1 to TRBJ1-6; TRBD1 matches at 9 bases. The CDR3 region is CASSLREQGANSPLHF. As DNA, the CDR3 is TGCGCCAGCAGCTTGCGCGAACAGGGGGCTAATTCACCCCTCCACTTT.